This T cell receptor (beta chain) came from a study of beta chain features in type 1 diabetes (dated by TCRdb to about 2018). Regarding the research as a whole: Mean age, gender distribution, total cell number and subset yield did not differ between patients and healthy donors. In the study, recently diagnosed type 1 diabetes patients and matched healthy donors were compared on the TCRB repertoires of their sorted circulating CD4+ T cell subsets. Regulatory and stem cell-like memory subsets were isolated from only 8 patients and roughly eight healthy donors, whereas naive and central memory subsets came from all 28 donors. A total of 85 million to 140 million sorted cells were examined across all samples, and a strong correlation was observed between cell number per subset and RNA yield.

Paper-wide results and their limitations: Shorter templates might have been favored by PCR, but patient and control samples were amplified and corrected together, so both groups would have been affected equally by any skew. Because the HLA sub-analyses included only small numbers of individuals, any influence of HLA type on TCRB rearrangement was left unresolved. A moderate but significant shortening of TCRB CDR3 length was observed in type 1 diabetes patients in all four CD4+ subsets. Naive, central memory and regulatory TCRB repertoires appeared more similar among patients than among healthy donors. Sequencing cDNA rather than genomic DNA could over-represent highly expressing activated cells, although activation and CD3 levels did not differ between groups. Fewer insertions and more nucleotide deletions at VDJ recombination sites were observed in patients with type 1 diabetes, implying thymic rearrangement abnormalities.

Comments on this clone: Its cognate antigen has yet to be identified. Per-base qualities were not stored, and no clone one base away is much larger. This specimen includes other DNA sequences encoding the same CDR3.

Ends trimmed: V by 1 base, J by 4 bases; bases unmatched to a gene: 4. From the germline V gene (reference sequence), CDR1 is SEHNR and CDR2 is FQNEAQ. Its CDR3 holds 15 amino acids, cysteine through phenylalanine. The kept DNA is CDR3 alone, 45 bases in frame from the first base. Each donor gave one peripheral blood draw, about 100 mL on average, collected into heparinised tubes. Naive, central memory, regulatory and stem cell-like memory CD4+ T cells were sorted on a BD FACSAria II using a panel including CD45RO, CCR7, CD25, CD127, CD95 and CD27. Every sorted population had a purity above 95%. PBMCs were isolated right away by Lymphoprep density gradient centrifugation and were stained directly, without culture. To minimize batch effects, samples were stained and sorted in pairs, one healthy donor with one patient per experiment. The High Capacity cDNA Reverse Transcription Kit was used to reverse transcribe all of the isolated RNA, meaning that expressed TCRB transcripts were what got sequenced. Deep immunoSEQ sequencing was applied to naive, central memory and regulatory T cell samples, giving an average of about 3.4 million total reads per sample. After sorted cells were lysed in RLT buffer, RNA was extracted with DNase-treated RNeasy Micro or Mini kits, with the choice depending on cell number. To prevent cross-contamination, every cell subset was processed on its own, while patient and healthy donor samples were processed together. The immunoSEQ multiplex PCR was used to amplify TCRB sequences from cDNA, generating 87-bp fragments that spanned the CDR3 region. Sequencing of the amplicons was done on the Illumina HiSeq platform. Under the source paper's analysis protocol: Synthetic template baselines were used to correct PCR bias computationally, reads within Hamming distance 2 were collapsed, and singletons that could not be merged were discarded. Reads were aligned to IMGT to assign V, D and J genes, CDR3 length, and insertions or deletions at six rearrangement sites. Within each subset, clonotype counts were normalized to sorted cell number, and only after that were true diversity and Gini coefficients computed with the tcR R package. Repertoire sharing was quantified using the overlap coefficient calculated on TCRB nucleotide sequences. The table comes from immuneACCESS by way of TCRdb, which keeps in-frame sequences with V and J called. Part of the clones is missing from these tables; in studies checked, under half for an unresolved V gene and the rest for unknown reasons. V and J calls and clone size are copied from that table; D and trimming were computed from the DNA. The sample table shows tens of thousands of clones, and roughly 69% are seen once. The top ten constitute around 2% of the sample.

The TCR comes from a woman between 40 and 50 years old in good health. The chain uses TRBV7-9 and TRBJ1-5, and 7 junction bases match TRBD1. Sequenced input: Tregs from blood. The meaning of the sample's cell subset or site label: regulatory CD4+ T cells. The DNA sequence is as follows: TGTGCCAGCAGCTTAGGTGGACAGGATAATCAGCCCCAGCATTTT. It codes for CASSLGGQDNQPQHF. This CDR3, with the reference TRBV7-9 and TRBJ1-5 proteins standing in past its ends, gives the full variable domain DTGVSQNPRHKITKRGQNVTFRCDPISEHNRLYWYRQTLGQGPEFLTYFQNEAQLEKSRLLSDRFSAERPKGSFSTLEIQRTEQGDSAMYLCASSLGGQDNQPQHFGDGTRLSIL.